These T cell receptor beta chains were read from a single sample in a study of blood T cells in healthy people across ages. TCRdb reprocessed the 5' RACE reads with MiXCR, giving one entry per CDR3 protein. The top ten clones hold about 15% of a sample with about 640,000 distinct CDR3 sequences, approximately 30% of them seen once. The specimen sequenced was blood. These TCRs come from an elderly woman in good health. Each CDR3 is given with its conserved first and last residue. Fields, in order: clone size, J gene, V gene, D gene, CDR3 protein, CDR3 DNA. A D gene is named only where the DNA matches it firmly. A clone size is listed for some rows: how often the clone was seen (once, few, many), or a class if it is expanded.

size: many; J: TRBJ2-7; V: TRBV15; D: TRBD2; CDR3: CATSSPPTSGGPILPYEQYF; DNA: TGTGCCACCAGTTCCCCCCCGACTAGCGGGGGGCCCATCCTCCCCTACGAGCAGTACTTC
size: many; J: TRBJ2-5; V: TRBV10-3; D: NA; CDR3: CAISSESLRGTQYF; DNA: TGTGCCATCAGTTCCGAGTCCCTCAGGGGGACCCAGTACTTC
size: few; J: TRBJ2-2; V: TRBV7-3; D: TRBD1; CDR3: CASSFTGGSKTGELFF; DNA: TGTGCCAGCAGCTTTACAGGGGGCTCTAAAACCGGGGAGCTGTTTTTT
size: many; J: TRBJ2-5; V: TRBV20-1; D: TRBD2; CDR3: CSAGPGTRFQETQYF; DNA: TGCAGTGCTGGCCCCGGGACTAGATTTCAAGAGACCCAGTACTTC
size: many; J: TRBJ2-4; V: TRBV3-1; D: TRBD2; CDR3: CASSRINQGLAGGQDIQYF; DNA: TGTGCCAGCAGCCGGATTAATCAGGGACTAGCGGGGGGGCAAGACATTCAGTACTTC
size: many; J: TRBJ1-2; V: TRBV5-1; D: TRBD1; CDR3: CASSPEWDRGHGYTF; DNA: TGCGCCAGCAGCCCGGAGTGGGACAGGGGCCATGGCTACACCTTC
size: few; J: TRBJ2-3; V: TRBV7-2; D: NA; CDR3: CASSLGGAGAQYF; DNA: TGTGCCAGCAGCTTAGGGGGGGCAGGTGCGCAGTATTTT
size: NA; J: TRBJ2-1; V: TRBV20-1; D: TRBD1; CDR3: CSTRGTGTYEQFF; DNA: TGCAGTACTAGAGGGACAGGAACCTATGAGCAGTTCTTC
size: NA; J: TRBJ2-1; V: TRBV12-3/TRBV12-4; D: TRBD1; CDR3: CASNRDRGWNEQFF; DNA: TGTGCCAGCAACAGGGACAGGGGCTGGAATGAGCAGTTCTTC
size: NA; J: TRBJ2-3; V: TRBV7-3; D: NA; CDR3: CASSAHPSSAQYF; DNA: TGTGCCAGCAGCGCCCATCCTAGTTCGGCGCAGTATTTT
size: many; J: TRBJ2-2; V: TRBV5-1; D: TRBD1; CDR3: CASSLATGGRSTGELFF; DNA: TGCGCCAGCAGCTTGGCCACAGGGGGCAGGAGCACCGGGGAGCTGTTTTTT
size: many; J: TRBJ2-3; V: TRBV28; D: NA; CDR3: CASSSPRFGTTPSTDTQYF; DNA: TGTGCCAGCTCCTCCCCCCGTTTCGGGACAACGCCTAGCACAGATACGCAGTATTTT
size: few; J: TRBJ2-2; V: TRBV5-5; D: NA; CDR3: CASSPLPSGGISTGELFF; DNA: TGTGCCAGCAGCCCCCTCCCGTCCGGTGGGATAAGCACCGGGGAGCTGTTTTTT
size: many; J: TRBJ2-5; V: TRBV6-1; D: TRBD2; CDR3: CASRTPGRGGQETQYF; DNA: TGTGCCAGCAGGACCCCTGGTCGGGGGGGACAAGAGACCCAGTACTTC
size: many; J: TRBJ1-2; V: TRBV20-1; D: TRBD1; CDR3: CSARTGVLYGYTF; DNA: TGCAGTGCCCGGACAGGGGTGTTGTATGGCTACACCTTC
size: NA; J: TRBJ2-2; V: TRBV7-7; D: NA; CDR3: CASSLDSAAGELFF; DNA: TGTGCCAGCAGCTTAGATAGCGCAGCCGGGGAGCTGTTTTTT
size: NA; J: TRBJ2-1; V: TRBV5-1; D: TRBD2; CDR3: CASSLLPQLAGVGNEQFF; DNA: TGCGCCAGCAGCTTGCTCCCACAACTAGCGGGAGTTGGCAATGAGCAGTTCTTC
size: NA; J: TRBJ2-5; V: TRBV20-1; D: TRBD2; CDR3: CGAERLAGGKHQETQYF; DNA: TGCGGTGCCGAGAGATTAGCGGGGGGGAAACATCAAGAGACCCAGTACTTC
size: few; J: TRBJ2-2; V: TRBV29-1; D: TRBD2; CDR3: CSVGRRLAGDTGELFF; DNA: TGCAGCGTCGGAAGAAGACTAGCGGGCGACACCGGGGAGCTGTTTTTT
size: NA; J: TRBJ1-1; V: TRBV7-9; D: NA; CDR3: CASSLAGRGAEAFF; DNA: TGTGCCAGCAGCTTAGCGGGCAGGGGAGCTGAAGCTTTCTTT
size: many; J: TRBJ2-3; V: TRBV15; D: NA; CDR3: CATSRDKRAVDTQYF; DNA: TGTGCCACCAGCAGAGATAAGAGGGCGGTAGATACGCAGTATTTT
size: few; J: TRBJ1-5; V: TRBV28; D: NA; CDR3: CASSLNIMGQPQHF; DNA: TGTGCCAGCAGTTTAAATATTATGGGTCAGCCCCAGCATTTT
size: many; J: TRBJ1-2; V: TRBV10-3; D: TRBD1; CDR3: CAISGGQGRFSKGYTF; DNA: TGTGCCATCAGTGGGGGACAGGGCCGTTTCTCTAAGGGCTACACCTTC
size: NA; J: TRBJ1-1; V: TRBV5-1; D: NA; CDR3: CASSPGGINEAFF; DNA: TGCGCCAGCAGCCCAGGCGGAATAAATGAAGCTTTCTTT
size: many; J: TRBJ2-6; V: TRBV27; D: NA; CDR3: CASSSQGVGANVLTF; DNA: TGTGCCAGCAGTTCTCAGGGAGTTGGGGCCAACGTCCTGACTTTC
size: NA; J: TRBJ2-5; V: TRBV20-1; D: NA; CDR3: CSADLQRYNEQYF; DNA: TGCAGTGCTGATCTCCAACGATACAATGAGCAGTACTTC
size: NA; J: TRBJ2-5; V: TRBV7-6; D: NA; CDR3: CASSLYSGGQETQYF; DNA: TGTGCCAGCAGCCTCTATAGCGGAGGCCAAGAGACCCAGTACTTC
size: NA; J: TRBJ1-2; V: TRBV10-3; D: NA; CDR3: CAISIGWVEGYTF; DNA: TGTGCCATCAGCATAGGATGGGTTGAAGGCTACACCTTC
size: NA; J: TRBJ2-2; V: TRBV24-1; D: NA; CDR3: CATSRGTSTGELFF; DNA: TGTGCCACCAGTCGGGGGACCTCCACCGGGGAGCTGTTTTTT
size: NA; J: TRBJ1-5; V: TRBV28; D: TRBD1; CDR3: CASSVPGQGGWRPQHF; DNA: TGTGCCAGCAGCGTCCCGGGACAGGGGGGGTGGCGACCCCAGCATTTT
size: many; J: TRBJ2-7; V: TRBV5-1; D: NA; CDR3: CASSLEAGSYEQYF; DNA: TGCGCCAGCAGCTTGGAGGCGGGCTCCTACGAGCAGTACTTC
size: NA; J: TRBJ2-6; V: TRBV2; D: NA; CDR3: CASDSGANVLTF; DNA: TGTGCCAGCGACTCTGGGGCCAACGTCCTGACTTTC
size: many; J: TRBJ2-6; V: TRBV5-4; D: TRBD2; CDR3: CAGSQGAGVRVANVLTF; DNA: TGTGCCGGATCACAGGGAGCGGGGGTGAGAGTTGCCAACGTCCTGACTTTC
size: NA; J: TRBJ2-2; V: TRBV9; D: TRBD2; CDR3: CASSVLSGANTGELFF; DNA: TGTGCCAGCAGCGTTCTCAGCGGGGCGAACACCGGGGAGCTGTTTTTT
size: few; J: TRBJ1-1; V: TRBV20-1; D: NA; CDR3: CSASGGGTEAFF; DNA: TGCAGTGCTAGCGGGGGGGGCACTGAAGCTTTCTTT
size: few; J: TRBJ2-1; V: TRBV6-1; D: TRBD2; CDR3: CASMIAGAPYNEQFF; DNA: TGTGCCAGCATGATAGCGGGAGCCCCCTACAATGAGCAGTTCTTC